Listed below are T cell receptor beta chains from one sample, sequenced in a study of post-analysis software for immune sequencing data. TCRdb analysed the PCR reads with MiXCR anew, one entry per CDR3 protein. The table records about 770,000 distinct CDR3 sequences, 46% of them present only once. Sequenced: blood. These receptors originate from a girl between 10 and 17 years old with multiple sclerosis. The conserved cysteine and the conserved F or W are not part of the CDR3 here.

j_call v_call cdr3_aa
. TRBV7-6 ASSFSPPISGREFYEQY
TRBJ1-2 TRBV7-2 ASSLAGTGGYT
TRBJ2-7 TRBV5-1 ASSPLVASGRVHYEQY
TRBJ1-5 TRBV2 ASSELVQPQH
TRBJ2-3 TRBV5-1 ASSFPPASGKWGRDTQY
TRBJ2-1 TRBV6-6 PSSLGYEQF
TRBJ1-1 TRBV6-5 ASSYDRTVNEAF
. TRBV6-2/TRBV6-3 ASSFHQLAGVTPEQY
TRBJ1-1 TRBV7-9 ASSPITEAF
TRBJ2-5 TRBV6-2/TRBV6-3 ASSYGTSGARETQY
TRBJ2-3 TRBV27 ASAFLAGITDTQY
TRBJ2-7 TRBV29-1 SVYTSDDSYEQY
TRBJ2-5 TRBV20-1 SARESGFETQY
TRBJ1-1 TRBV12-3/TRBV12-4 ATKGHTKITEAF
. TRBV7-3 ASSRSGVGTQY
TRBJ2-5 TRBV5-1 ASSDRGLVQETQY
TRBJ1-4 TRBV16 ASSLSRGEKLF
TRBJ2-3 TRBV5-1 ASSFVPRTDTQY
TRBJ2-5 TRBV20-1 SARPPGLAVRETQY
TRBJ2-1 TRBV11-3 ASSLGPRLAGGEQF
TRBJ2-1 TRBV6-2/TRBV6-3 ASSSGTGYYNEQF
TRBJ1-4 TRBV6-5 ASRSDRGLEKLF
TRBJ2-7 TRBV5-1 ASGLAGDVRQY
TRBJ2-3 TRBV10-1 ASSAQGTRSTDTQY
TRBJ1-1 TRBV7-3 ASSLRPWGGRTEAF
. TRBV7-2 ASSLGFPGTETQY
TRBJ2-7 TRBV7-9 ASSSRTGLNSYEQY
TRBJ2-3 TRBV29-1 SVEIKGVEDTQY
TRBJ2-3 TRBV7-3 ASSLAGDPTDTQY
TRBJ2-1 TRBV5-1 ASSLGGQLHNEQF
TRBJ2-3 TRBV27 ASSLGLGRDTQY
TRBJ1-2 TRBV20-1 SAILRDSDYGYT
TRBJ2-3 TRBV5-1 ASSLGGQDLSDTQY
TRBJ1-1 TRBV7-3 ASSPHGGRETEAF
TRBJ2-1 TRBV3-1 ASSQVLAVDEQF
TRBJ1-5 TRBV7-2 ASSLEERWQGLNQPQH
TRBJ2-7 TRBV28 ASSLGRNEQY
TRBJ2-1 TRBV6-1 ASSVLLAETFPYNEQF
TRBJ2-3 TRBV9 ASSPYGVGGDTQY
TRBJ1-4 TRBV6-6 ASSYPLGGEKLF
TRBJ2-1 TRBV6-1 ASRPLAGGSDEQF
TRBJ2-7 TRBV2 ASGDPAASRSYEQY
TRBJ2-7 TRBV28 ASSLQGSGEQY
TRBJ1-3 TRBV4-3 ASSQDPRPGSGNTIY
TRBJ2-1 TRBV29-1 SVGSTSANEQF
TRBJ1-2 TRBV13 ASSLGRDTMHGYT
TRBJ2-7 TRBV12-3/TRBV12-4 ASSFGQAYEQY
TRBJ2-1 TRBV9 ASSVSGLAGINEQF
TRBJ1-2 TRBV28 ASSRQGTRGYT
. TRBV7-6 ASSLGRDRAYEQY